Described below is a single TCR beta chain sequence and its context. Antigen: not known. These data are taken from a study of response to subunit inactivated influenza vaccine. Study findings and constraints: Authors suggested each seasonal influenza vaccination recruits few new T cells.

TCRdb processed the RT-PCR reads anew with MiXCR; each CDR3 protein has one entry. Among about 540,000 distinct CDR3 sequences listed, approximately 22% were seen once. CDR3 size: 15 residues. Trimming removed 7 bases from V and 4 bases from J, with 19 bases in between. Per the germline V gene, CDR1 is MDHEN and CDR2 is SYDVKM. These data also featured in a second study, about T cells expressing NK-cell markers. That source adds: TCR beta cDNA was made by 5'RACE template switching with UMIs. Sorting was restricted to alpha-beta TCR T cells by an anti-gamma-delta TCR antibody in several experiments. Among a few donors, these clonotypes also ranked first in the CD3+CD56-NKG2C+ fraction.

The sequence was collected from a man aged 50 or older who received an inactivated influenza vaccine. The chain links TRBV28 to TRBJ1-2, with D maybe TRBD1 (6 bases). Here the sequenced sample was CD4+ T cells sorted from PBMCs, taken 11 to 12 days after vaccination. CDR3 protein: CASTSGTWIIYGYTF. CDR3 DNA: TGTGCCAGCACCTCCGGGACATGGATTATCTATGGCTACACCTTC.